These 6 T cell receptor beta chains came from one sample sequenced in a study of cytomegalovirus exposure and HLA in healthy donors. The PCR had 60 Vbeta and 13 Jbeta primers. Data came from immunoSEQ multiplex PCR; TCRdb stores just in-frame clones and leaves some out. Seen here are about 97,000 clones, roughly 85% observed once, and the top ten hold just over 2.5%. Sequencing was done on a sample of PBMCs. Source of these receptors: a man aged 40-49 years in good health and CMV-seronegative.

This clone was counted only a few times. The genes are TRBV6-1 and TRBJ2-5; 12 bases are a match to TRBD2. This CDR3 contains 15 residues. The junction had 0 bases not matched to a gene; V was cut back by 2 bases and J by 2 bases. Per the germline V gene, CDR1 is MNHNS and CDR2 is SASEGT. Written as DNA, the CDR3 is TGTGCCAGCAGTGAACTAGCGGGGGGGCAAGAGACCCAGTACTTC. It yields the protein CASSELAGGQETQYF.

The chain combines TRBV19 with TRBJ1-1, with D uncertain. The CDR3 runs to 17 residues. CDR1 and CDR2 from the germline V gene are LNHDA and SQIVND (reference sequence). Between the trimmed V and J ends, which lost 0 bases and 1 base, there was a span of 15 bases. CDR3 residues: CASSIEFISTANTEAFF. In DNA, the CDR3 is TGTGCCAGTAGTATAGAGTTCATAAGTACAGCGAACACTGAAGCTTTCTTT.

The chain combines TRBV18 with TRBJ1-6; D is unclear. This CDR3 comprises 15 residues. The germline V and J ends were trimmed by 4 bases and 0 bases, with 7 bases remaining between them. Germline loops: CDR1 KGHSH, CDR2 LQKENI. DNA of the CDR3: TGTGCCAGCTCACATTCGAGCTCCTATAATTCACCCCTCCACTTT. Residues: CASSHSSSYNSPLHF.

This clone was seen only a few times. The chain carries TRBV10-3 and TRBJ1-4; 11 nucleotides agree with TRBD1. The trim removed 2 bases at V and 12 bases at J, leaving 5 bases unmatched. Germline CDR1 ENHRY, CDR2 SYGVKD. The CDR3 extends over 14 amino acids. CDR3 sequence reads: CAISEGQGAMELFF. The CDR3 nucleotides are TGTGCCATCAGTGAGGGACAGGGGGCTATGGAACTGTTTTTT.

The chain joins TRBV2 to TRBJ1-5; 8 bases agree with TRBD1. The germline gives CDR1 SNHLY, CDR2 FYNNEI. The junction had 3 bases not matched to a gene; V was cut back by 5 bases and J by 3 bases. CDR3 length: 14 amino acids. Here the CDR3 DNA reads TGTGCCAGCAGTAGACAGGGGATCAATCAGCCCCAGCATTTT. The encoded protein is CASSRQGINQPQHF.

This sequence joins TRBV19 and TRBJ1-5; D unclear. V shed 3 bases and J shed 0 bases, with 3 bases lying between them. Germline assignment: CDR1 LNHDA and CDR2 SQIVND (reference sequence). The CDR3 has 13 amino acids. The chain's CDR3 is CASSISSNQPQHF. CDR3 bases: TGTGCCAGTAGTATTAGTAGCAATCAGCCCCAGCATTTT.